This TCR beta chain stems from a study of CD8 T cells in ankylosing spondylitis. The CDR3 contains 14 residues. Germline V gives CDR1 MGHDK, CDR2 SYGVNS. Trimming removed 7 bases from V and 6 bases from J; junction bases left unmatched: 8. General observations from the study: About 8 highly homologous variants formed a TCR beta motif that appeared characteristic of ankylosing spondylitis blood. Reports of some motif variants in reactive arthritis synovial fluid and blood predate this one.

Ten or more counts support this clonotype. As yet, its antigen is unknown. TCRdb re-called the 5' RACE reads through MiXCR, storing one row per CDR3 protein. The sample shows about 44,000 distinct CDR3 sequences, approximately 11% of them seen only once. This clonotype originated in a male donor with ankylosing spondylitis or in good health (not recorded which). This chain connects TRBV25-1 to TRBJ2-1; 8 bases match TRBD1. The sample consisted of blood, either unsorted or a sorted T cell fraction (not recorded which). CDR3 sequence (DNA): TGTGCCAGCATCTCCGACAGGGGAGGCAATGAGCAGTTCTTC. Translation: CASISDRGGNEQFF.